This TCR beta chain was sequenced for a study of cytomegalovirus exposure and HLA in healthy donors. Turning to the study itself: Assignment to the Caucasian-associated ancestry cluster applied to more than 75% of the roughly 400 genotyped donors. Whole-study results and caveats: A later analysis showed TCR association rates differing by HLA locus, peaking at DRB1 and lowest at HLA-C.

As to this clone: Its specificity is not known.

Primers: 60 Vbeta forward and 13 Jbeta reverse. This table comes from immunoSEQ multiplex PCR, and its TCRdb copy is limited to in-frame clones, with some not included. The table shows some 200,000 clones, with under 90% occurring only once. V gave up 6 bases and J gave up 4 bases, with 16 bases separating them. Germline CDR1 MNHEY, CDR2 SVGAGI. This CDR3 has 15 residues. Healthy bone marrow donors made up the cohort. Sequenced material: PBMCs. The rearrangement uses TRBV6-5 and TRBJ1-5; D call uncertain. This TCR was sampled from a boy between 2 and 15 years old in good health and CMV-seronegative. Here the CDR3 DNA reads TGTGCCAGCAGCCCTCACATATCCGCTAATCAGCCCCAGCATTTT. Protein: CASSPHISANQPQHF.